This T cell receptor (beta chain) was found in a study of cytomegalovirus exposure and HLA in healthy donors. At the level of the study: HLA-typed donors were the source of 80 million to 90 million unique TCRs, which an early data release held. In terms of ancestry, the Caucasian-associated cluster contained around four fifths of the roughly 400 genotyped donors.

Study-wide points: Later analysis found that TCR beta chains associated with HLA were more clonally expanded than other, equally common chains. Productive status was seen about 90% or about 30% of the time for most TCR beta V segments in an earlier analysis.

The PCR ran on 60 Vbeta and 13 Jbeta primers. Assay used: immunoSEQ multiplex PCR; TCRdb lists only in-frame clones, some missing. The sample carries 160,000 or so clones, roughly 80% recorded once. This clone was seen only a few times. Its antigen is unidentified. Material: PBMCs. The receptor comes from a woman aged 45 to 65 in good health and CMV-seronegative.

CDR3 sequence (DNA): TGTGCCAGCAGTTTGGTCTACGGACTAGCGGGAGTGAGGCATTACAATGAGCAGTTCTTC. Amino acid sequence: CASSLVYGLAGVRHYNEQFF. J is TRBJ2-1 and V is TRBV28, with 13 bases aligning to TRBD2. This CDR3 is built from 20 residues. Germline V gene sequence: CDR1 MDHEN, CDR2 SYDVKM. V shed 3 bases and J 4 bases; nucleotides not matched to a gene: 15.